This entry describes one T cell receptor (beta chain). Its specific antigen is unknown. Nothing much larger sits one base from this clone, and base qualities are not available. This entry is derived from a study of cytomegalovirus exposure and HLA in healthy donors (dated by TCRdb to about 2017). Context from the whole study: According to an earlier analysis of around 600 of the donors, roughly 180 million T cells yielded 117 million unique TCR beta sequences and about 280 Gb of sequence data. An early release that covered about 600 HLA-typed donors contained approximately 300 gigabases of sequencing data and 65 million to 100 million unique TCR sequences. The genetic ancestry cluster associated with self-reported Caucasian donors included 81% of the approximately 410 genotyped donors. The aim of the study was to test whether cataloging public T cell receptors could identify signatures of past pathogen exposure. The T cell repertoires of several hundred subjects were profiled by immunosequencing and related to cytomegalovirus serostatus. In addition to the first cohort of hundreds of subjects, a separate validation cohort of under 150 different subjects was used. The study combined high-throughput TCR immunosequencing, statistical association of individual TCRs with disease status, and machine learning to predict cytomegalovirus infection status. A later analysis re-analyzed previously published TCR beta repertoires from approximately 700 donors and added high-resolution HLA genotyping to study TCR occurrence patterns. In the later analysis, no new phenotypic data were used to find candidate immune exposures; instead, reliance was placed on TCR beta sequences and their occurrence across donors. In an earlier analysis of more than 550 of the donors, high-throughput TCR beta sequencing was used to judge whether each TCR beta V gene segment behaved as functional or pseudogenic. Donor age, sex, ethnicity and CMV serostatus were collected together with the repertoire data. A later genetic analysis took genome-wide SNP genotypes for about 65% of the 666 donors and used that subset as a discovery cohort. Every repertoire in the discovery cohort had been generated on one and the same sequencing platform. Both class I and class II loci were covered by HLA typing, at four-digit resolution. Typing coverage varied by locus: 629-630 donors for A, B, C, DRB1 and DQB1; under 550 for DQA1; 606 for DPA1; 450 to 480 for DPB1. Several DR-DQ haplotypes were treated as single units for association and clustering because of strong linkage in the cohort. Across under 500 genotyped donors of the cohort, an average of approximately 240,000 unique TCR beta nucleotide sequences per donor were sequenced, and approximately 17% of those sequences were non-productive. The paper's findings and limits, for the study overall: Only TCR beta chains were sequenced in this cohort, and the absence of alpha or paired-chain data limited detectable features. Because the 87-base-pair reads could not distinguish some IMGT-functional V segments, including TRBV6-2 and TRBV6-3, those segments were excluded. According to the authors, the approach could potentially be generalized to other disease states and immunological phenotypes. At a false discovery rate of 0.05, a later analysis linked 16,951 TCR beta sequences to specific HLA alleles. Correlated functional status among segregating V segments might reflect linkage disequilibrium, but an unknown experimental factor could not be ruled out. In a later genetic analysis, fewer N-insertions in productive TCRs were reported among donors in an Asian-associated ancestry cluster than the roughly 640-donor mean. Because some donors lacked HLA typing at each locus, the association tests relied only on the typed subset. Cytomegalovirus status was reported to be diagnosed by the classifier with high specificity and sensitivity in both the original and validation cohorts. The earlier analysis of around 600 of the donors excluded seventeen rarely observed V segments, including chromosome 9 orphons, because counts were too low. In a later analysis, the rate of TCR association differed among HLA loci, with DRB1 alleles having the most associated TCRs and HLA-C alleles having the fewest. Strong co-occurrence of HLA alleles, especially DR and DQ, made assigning TCR associations to individual alleles difficult. For the cohort, immune exposure information was limited to CMV serostatus. A later genetic analysis associated a missense DCLRE1C variant with V-gene and J-gene trimming of TCR beta chains, and an independent cohort replicated the association. The study gave a list of under 200 TCR beta chains associated with cytomegalovirus. Across donors, most TCR sequences were observed very rarely, whereas some public TCRs were present in many individuals. A further reported finding was that TCR beta sequences accurately predicted the HLA-A and HLA-B alleles for most subjects in the first cohort. The sequencing pipeline was judged likely to have produced a cluster of highly shared sequence variants as a technical artifact. In vitro tests confirmed that a few of the cytomegalovirus-associated TCR beta chains recognize cytomegalovirus antigens. The presence/absence analyses assumed that sequencing depth was roughly uniform across donors, and that assumption may not be true. A later analysis found that HLA-associated TCR beta chains were more clonally expanded and had lower generation probabilities than equally common non-associated chains. A later analysis reported that several top co-occurrence clusters appeared linked to parvovirus B19, influenza, CMV and Epstein-Barr virus. According to a later analysis, most CMV-associated TCR beta chains appeared to be HLA-restricted, and the HLA associations seemed to be driven largely by CMV exposure. An earlier analysis of some 590 of the donors showed that most TCR beta V segments appeared in productive rearrangements either about 90% or about 30% of the time, which broadly matched IMGT annotations.

The library was obtained by the immunoSEQ multiplex PCR assay. A mixture of 60 forward primers for TCR Vbeta segments and 13 reverse primers for TCR Jbeta segments was used in the multiplex PCR. The CDR3 region of rearranged TCR beta genes was amplified from genomic DNA with a multiplex PCR assay. The amplified TCR beta libraries were sequenced on the Illumina HiSeq System as 87-base-pair reads. The published analysis was carried out like this. Across the roughly 640 repertoires, a later analysis counted some 80 million unique TCR beta chains, some 11 million of which were shared by at least two donors. To remove PCR and sequencing errors, raw reads were error-corrected and collapsed into unique sequences using a nearest-neighbor algorithm that merged closely related sequences. To assign V, D and J gene segments, CDR3 sequences were aligned to IMGT reference sequences. Each retained sequence needed at least a six-nucleotide match to both a V gene segment and a J gene segment. Rearrangements were classified as productive when the CDR3 lacked stop codons and remained in frame with V and J, and all other rearrangements were classified as non-productive. Following IMGT convention, CDR3 was defined as the stretch from the second conserved V-encoded cysteine up to the conserved J-encoded phenylalanine. The earlier analysis of 587 of the donors excluded any sequence lacking an unambiguous match to a single V gene segment. In an earlier analysis of several hundred of the donors, V segments were called functional above 56.7% productive rearrangements and were called segregating when the between-donor standard deviation exceeded 5%. A statistical classification framework was built for diagnosing cytomegalovirus status from the catalog of TCR beta chain sequences. In a later analysis, V and J genes were assigned by comparing TCR nucleotide sequences against IMGT/GENE-DB human TR gene sequences. The TCRdist pipeline was used in a later analysis to assign CDR3 sequences and most-parsimonious VDJ recombination scenarios. In a later analysis, each TCR beta chain was defined by its CDR3 amino acid sequence together with its V-gene family, and reads without a unique V-gene family were excluded. A later analysis removed several hundred highly shared, low-generation-probability nucleotide sequences to deal with suspected cross-contamination and a sequencing artifact. For each public chain, a later analysis derived a clonal expansion index from normalized ranks of inferred template counts within each repertoire. In a later analysis, generation probabilities were computed with a VDJ recombination model fitted to out-of-frame rearrangements, and the resulting probabilities were checked against IGoR. In a later analysis, hypergeometric tests were used to score TCR-TCR, TCR-HLA and TCR-CMV co-occurrence, with a repertoire-size bias correction applied to TCR pairs. In a later analysis, false discovery rates were estimated by permuting HLA or CMV assignments 20 times. A later analysis grouped co-occurring TCRs with DBSCAN, adding TCRdist sequence similarity when clustering within HLA-allele-positive subsets. For co-occurrence clustering, repertoires with fewer than 30,000 or more than 120,000 public chains were excluded, along with about five repertoires with anomalous nucleotide sharing. TCRdb provides this immuneACCESS table in a form limited to in-frame rearrangements. Some clones are lacking; in checked studies, under half of them reflect an unresolved V gene, and why the rest are absent is not known. V, J and clone size are taken as reported in that table, and D and trimming were inferred from the DNA itself. The sample table lists about 130,000 clones, more than 60% of them with a count of one. The top ten constitute 2.1% of the sample.

The cohort comprised 710 or so healthy bone marrow donors. Cohort members were all nominally healthy when sampled, although unrecorded immune exposures were likely present. The donor tested CMV seropositive, placing the donor among the 289 seropositive members of the cohort. A peripheral blood sample was collected from each donor, and TCR beta sequencing was performed on peripheral blood mononuclear cells. The Qiagen DNeasy Blood Extraction Kit was used to extract genomic DNA from the blood cell samples. CDR1 LNHDA and CDR2 SQIVND are derived from the germline V gene (reference sequence). The CDR3 runs 18 residues from the cysteine to the phenylalanine. Just CDR3 DNA is preserved here, 54 bases in frame from base 1. From V the trimming removes 5 bases and from J it removes 0 bases, while the gene matches leave 7 bases of the junction unaccounted for.

The source is a woman aged 40-49 years in good health and CMV-seropositive. Sequenced: PBMCs. The chain employs TRBV19 and TRBJ2-1; TRBD2 aligns with 13 central bases. At the DNA level, the sequence is TGTGCCAGTAGTCGAAGACTAGCGGGGGGAAGCTCCTACAATGAGCAGTTCTTC. Its translation is CASSRRLAGGSSYNEQFF. Beyond the CDR3, the reference TRBV19 and TRBJ2-1 genes provide the residues; the full variable domain reads: DGGITQSPKYLFRKEGQNVTLSCEQNLNHDAMYWYRQDPGQGLRLIYYSQIVNDFQKGDIAEGYSVSREKKESFPLTVTSAQKNPTAFYLCASSRRLAGGSSYNEQFFGPGTRLTVL.